These 16 T cell receptor beta chains share one sample of origin, sequenced in a study of T cell changes during pregnancy in multiple sclerosis. Some clones are missing from TCRdb's copy, which holds only in-frame ones; the method was immunoSEQ multiplex PCR. The data contain approximately 130,000 clones, about 96% of them singletons. The sequencing here drew on peripheral blood, taken after pregnancy. The receptors come from a female donor with multiple sclerosis, enrolled in a pregnancy study.

This clone was seen once. The V and J genes are TRBV18 and TRBJ1-1, with 7 bases identical to TRBD1. CDR1 and CDR2 (germline): KGHSH, LQKENI. The CDR3 totals 16 residues. The ends lost 3 bases at V and 0 bases at J; junction bases unmatched: 7. CDR3 loop: CASSPIVGGMNTEAFF. The DNA of the CDR3 is TGTGCCAGCTCACCGATCGTAGGGGGCATGAACACTGAAGCTTTCTTT.

The chain carries TRBV6-1 and TRBJ1-2; D remains unclear. The germline V gene has CDR1 MNHNS and CDR2 SASEGT. CDR3 length: 15 amino acids. The V end lost 1 base, the J end lost 1 base, and 10 bases lay between the germline ends. The CDR3 spells CASSEDFYYNYGYTF. Here the CDR3 DNA reads TGTGCCAGCAGTGAAGATTTCTACTATAACTATGGCTACACCTTC.

This rearrangement joins TRBV7-9 to TRBJ2-7, with 9 bases that match TRBD2. The CDR3 spans 15 residues. V shed 5 bases and J 5 bases; nucleotides not matched to a gene: 10. Germline CDR1 reads SEHNR; CDR2 reads FQNEAQ (reference sequence). CDR3 amino acids: CASSRISGSSDEQYF. CDR3 nucleotides: TGTGCCAGCAGCCGTATTAGCGGGAGCTCGGACGAGCAGTACTTC. Full variable domain (rest looked up from reference TRBV7-9 and TRBJ2-7): DTGVSQNPRHKITKRGQNVTFRCDPISEHNRLYWYRQTLGQGPEFLTYFQNEAQLEKSRLLSDRFSAERPKGSFSTLEIQRTEQGDSAMYLCASSRISGSSDEQYFGPGTRLTVT.

The J gene is TRBJ2-1, the V gene TRBV4-2; 11 positions match TRBD2. Germline values: CDR1 LGHNA, CDR2 YNFKEQ. V shed 0 bases, J shed 8 bases, and the junction held 9 bases outside the gene matches. The CDR3 is 17 residues long. The chain's CDR3 is CASSQDSTSGSRDEQFF. In nucleotides, the CDR3 is TGTGCCAGCAGCCAAGATAGTACTAGCGGGAGTCGGGATGAGCAGTTCTTC.

The count of this clone is one. This chain uses TRBV6-1 with TRBJ2-7, with D perhaps matching TRBD1 (5 bases). The CDR3 extends over 14 amino acids. Germline assignment: CDR1 MNHNS and CDR2 SASEGT. With 6 bases removed from V and 2 bases from J, the gap between germline ends came to 14 bases. CDR3 bases: TGTGCCAGCAGCCTTCAAACAGGTCCCTACGAGCAGTACTTC. Translating it yields CASSLQTGPYEQYF.

The chain carries TRBV7-2 and TRBJ2-1, with a possible D match to TRBD2 (5 bases). The V end was cut by 1 base, the J end by 5 bases, with 15 bases between. Germline loops: CDR1 SGHTA, CDR2 FQGNSA. The CDR3 extends over 16 amino acids. The CDR3 coding sequence is TGTGCCAGCAGCTTAGGACGAGGGTCATCCCACAATGAGCAGTTCTTC. It is translated as CASSLGRGSSHNEQFF.

This chain uses TRBV28 with TRBJ2-3, with D maybe TRBD2 (6 bases). The CDR3 runs to 16 residues. V was cut by 0 bases and J by 3 bases, with 13 bases left in between. The germline V gene encodes CDR1 MDHEN and CDR2 SYDVKM. The CDR3 sequence: CASSLWGGIGTDTQYF. In DNA, the CDR3 is TGTGCCAGCAGTTTATGGGGCGGGATCGGTACAGATACGCAGTATTTT.

The gene calls are TRBV11-2 and TRBJ2-4; D is uncertain. This CDR3 has 15 amino acids. Deletions cut 5 bases from V and 6 bases from J, with 17 bases between. In germline, CDR1 is SGHAT, CDR2 FQNNGV. In nucleotides, the CDR3 is TGTGCCAGCAGCCGGCGGCGTGAAATTGGAAACATTCAGTACTTC. This encodes CASSRRREIGNIQYF.

This chain uses TRBV19 with TRBJ1-1; D not resolved. Trimming took 0 bases from V and 4 from J, leaving 12 bases between them. CDR1 and CDR2 (germline): LNHDA, SQIVND (reference sequence). The CDR3 consists of 15 residues. The DNA of the CDR3 is TGTGCCAGTAGTATAGATCGGTCGGGAGGCACTGAAGCTTTCTTT. Amino acid sequence: CASSIDRSGGTEAFF. Variable domain in full (rest from reference TRBV19 and TRBJ1-1): DGGITQSPKYLFRKEGQNVTLSCEQNLNHDAMYWYRQDPGQGLRLIYYSQIVNDFQKGDIAEGYSVSREKKESFPLTVTSAQKNPTAFYLCASSIDRSGGTEAFFGQGTRLTVV.

This chain joins TRBV23-1 and TRBJ2-5; D is possibly TRBD1 (6 bases). TRBV23-1 is an ORF, and what it does is uncertain. This CDR3 region has 15 residues. V shed 0 bases and J shed 5 bases, with 13 bases lying between them. The CDR3 sequence is CASSQSRQGGETQYF. The CDR3 region has the DNA TGCGCCAGCAGTCAATCACGACAAGGGGGTGAGACCCAGTACTTC.

This chain connects TRBV29-1 to TRBJ1-2, with 7 bases identical to TRBD1. The CDR3 has 13 residues. Looked up from germline, CDR1 is SQVTM and CDR2 is ANQGSEA. V trimming: 5 bases; J trimming: 7 bases; junction bases outside the gene matches: 10. Here the CDR3 reads CSVTRVTGVGYTF. CDR3 bases: TGCAGCGTTACTAGGGTAACAGGGGTTGGCTACACCTTC.

Worth noting for this clone: The sample has other DNA sequences that encode this CDR3 too. V gene TRBV19 combines with J gene TRBJ2-7, with TRBD1 identical over 8 bases. The CDR3 spans 15 residues. CDR1 and CDR2 (germline): LNHDA, SQIVND (reference sequence). Germline trimming cut 1 base from V and 0 bases from J; bases unmatched to any gene: 2. CDR3 loop: CASSIGTGNSYEQYF. Written as DNA, the CDR3 is TGTGCCAGTAGTATAGGGACAGGGAACTCCTACGAGCAGTACTTC.

This clone was seen more than once but under ten times. This chain connects TRBV2 to TRBJ2-7, with 12 nucleotides matching TRBD2. The V segment lost 4 bases and the J segment 3 bases; nucleotides outside the gene matches: 19. This CDR3 spans 20 amino acids. The germline V gene encodes CDR1 SNHLY and CDR2 FYNNEI. CDR3 bases: TGTGCCAGCAGTGGCTCGCTGGGACTAGCGGGTTCAGCCGGTTACTACGAGCAGTACTTC. Its protein product is CASSGSLGLAGSAGYYEQYF. Looking up the rest from reference TRBV2 and TRBJ2-7 gives the full variable domain: EPEVTQTPSHQVTQMGQEVILRCVPISNHLYFYWYRQILGQKVEFLVSFYNNEISEKSEIFDDQFSVERPDGSNFTLKIRSTKLEDSAMYFCASSGSLGLAGSAGYYEQYFGPGTRLTVT.

The V gene is TRBV5-5, the J gene TRBJ2-7, with D hard to call. Germline loops: CDR1 SGHKS, CDR2 YYEKEE (reference sequence). Trimming cost V 0 bases and J 5 bases, with 9 bases left between them. This CDR3 is built from 13 residues. The CDR3 sequence: CASSLVKAHEQYF. The CDR3 nucleotides read TGTGCCAGCAGCTTGGTAAAAGCTCACGAGCAGTACTTC.

This chain connects TRBV2 to TRBJ2-1; D is possibly TRBD2 (5 bases). V was trimmed by 1 base and J by 0 bases, leaving 16 bases between them. This CDR3 has 18 residues. CDR1 is SNHLY and CDR2 is FYNNEI in the germline V gene. The CDR3 loop is CASSEGGGGGSSYNEQFF. DNA of the CDR3: TGTGCCAGCAGTGAAGGAGGAGGCGGAGGAAGCTCCTACAATGAGCAGTTCTTC.

V usage is TRBV6-5 and J usage is TRBJ1-2, with 9 nucleotides matching TRBD1. Per the germline V gene, CDR1 is MNHEY and CDR2 is SVGAGI. V gave up 6 bases and J gave up 3 bases; unmatched junction bases: 5. CDR3 size: 14 residues. In DNA, the CDR3 is TGTGCCAGCAGGACGGGACAGGGATACTATGGCTACACCTTC. It yields the protein CASRTGQGYYGYTF.